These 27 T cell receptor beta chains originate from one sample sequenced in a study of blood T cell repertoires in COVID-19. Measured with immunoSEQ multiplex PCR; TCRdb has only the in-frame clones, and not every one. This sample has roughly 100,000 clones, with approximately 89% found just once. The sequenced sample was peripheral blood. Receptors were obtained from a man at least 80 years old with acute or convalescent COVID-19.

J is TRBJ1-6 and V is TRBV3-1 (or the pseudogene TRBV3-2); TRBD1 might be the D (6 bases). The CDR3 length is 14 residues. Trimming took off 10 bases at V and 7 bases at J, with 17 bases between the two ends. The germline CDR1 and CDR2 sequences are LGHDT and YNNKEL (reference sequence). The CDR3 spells CATGGAGPNSPLHF. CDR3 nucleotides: TGTGCCACCGGGGGGGCAGGGCCGAATTCACCCCTCCACTTT.

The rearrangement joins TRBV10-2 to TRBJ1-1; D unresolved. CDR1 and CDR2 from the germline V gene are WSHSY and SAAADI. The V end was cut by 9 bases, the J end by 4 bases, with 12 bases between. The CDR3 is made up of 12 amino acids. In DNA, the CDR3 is TGCGCCAGTGCAGGAATTGGCACTGAAGCTTTCTTT. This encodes CASAGIGTEAFF.

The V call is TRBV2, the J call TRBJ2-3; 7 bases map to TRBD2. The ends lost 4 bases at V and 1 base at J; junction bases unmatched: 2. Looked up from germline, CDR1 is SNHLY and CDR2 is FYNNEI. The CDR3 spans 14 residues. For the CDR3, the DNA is TGTGCCAGCAGTGTAACTAGCGGCACAGATACGCAGTATTTT. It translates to CASSVTSGTDTQYF.

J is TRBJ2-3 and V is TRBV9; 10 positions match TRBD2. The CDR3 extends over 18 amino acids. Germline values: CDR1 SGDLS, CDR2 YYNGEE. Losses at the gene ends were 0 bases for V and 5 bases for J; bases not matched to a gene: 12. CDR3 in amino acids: CASSVGPASGSGVDTQYF. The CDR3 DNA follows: TGTGCCAGCAGCGTAGGCCCCGCTAGCGGGAGTGGTGTAGATACGCAGTATTTT.

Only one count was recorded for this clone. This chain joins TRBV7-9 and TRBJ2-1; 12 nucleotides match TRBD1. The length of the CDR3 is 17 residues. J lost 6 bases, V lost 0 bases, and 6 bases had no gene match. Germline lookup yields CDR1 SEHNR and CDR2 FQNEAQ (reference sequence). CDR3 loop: CASSLAGTGGTGNEQFF. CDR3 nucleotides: TGTGCCAGCAGCTTAGCCGGGACAGGGGGCACAGGCAATGAGCAGTTCTTC. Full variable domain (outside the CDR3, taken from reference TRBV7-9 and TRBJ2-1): DTGVSQNPRHKITKRGQNVTFRCDPISEHNRLYWYRQTLGQGPEFLTYFQNEAQLEKSRLLSDRFSAERPKGSFSTLEIQRTEQGDSAMYLCASSLAGTGGTGNEQFFGPGTRLTVL.

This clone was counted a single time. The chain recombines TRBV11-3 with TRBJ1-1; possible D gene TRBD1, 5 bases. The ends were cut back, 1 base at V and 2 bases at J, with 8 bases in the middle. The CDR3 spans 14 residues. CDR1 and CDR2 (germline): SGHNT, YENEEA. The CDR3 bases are TGTGCCAGCAGCTTAGGGCAGGGAAACACTGAAGCTTTCTTT. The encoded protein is CASSLGQGNTEAFF.

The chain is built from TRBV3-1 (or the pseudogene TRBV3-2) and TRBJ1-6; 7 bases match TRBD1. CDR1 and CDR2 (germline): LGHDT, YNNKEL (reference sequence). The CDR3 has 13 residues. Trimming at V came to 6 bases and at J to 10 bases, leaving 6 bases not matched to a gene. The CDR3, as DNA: TGTGCCAGCAGGTTACAGGGGTCCTCACCCCTCCACTTT. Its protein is CASRLQGSSPLHF.

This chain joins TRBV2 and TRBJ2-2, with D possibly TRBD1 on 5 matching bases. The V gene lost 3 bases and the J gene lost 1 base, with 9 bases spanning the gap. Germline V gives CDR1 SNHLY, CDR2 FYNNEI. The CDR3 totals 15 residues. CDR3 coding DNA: TGTGCCAGCAGTGAGGGGCGGAAGAACACCGGGGAGCTGTTTTTT. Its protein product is CASSEGRKNTGELFF.

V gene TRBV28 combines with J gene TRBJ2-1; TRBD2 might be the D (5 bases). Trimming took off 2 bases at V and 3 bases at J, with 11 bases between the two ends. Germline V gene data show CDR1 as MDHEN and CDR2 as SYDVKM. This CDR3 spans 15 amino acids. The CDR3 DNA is TGTGCCAGCAGTTTACTGGGCGGGCACTACAATGAGCAGTTCTTC. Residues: CASSLLGGHYNEQFF.

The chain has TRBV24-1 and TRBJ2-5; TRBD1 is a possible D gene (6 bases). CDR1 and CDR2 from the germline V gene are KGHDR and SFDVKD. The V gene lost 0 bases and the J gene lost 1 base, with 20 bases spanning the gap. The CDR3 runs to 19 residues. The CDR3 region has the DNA TGTGCCACCAGTGATTTGCTAGGATCGGACAGTCCCTCCCAAGAGACCCAGTACTTC. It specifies CATSDLLGSDSPSQETQYF.

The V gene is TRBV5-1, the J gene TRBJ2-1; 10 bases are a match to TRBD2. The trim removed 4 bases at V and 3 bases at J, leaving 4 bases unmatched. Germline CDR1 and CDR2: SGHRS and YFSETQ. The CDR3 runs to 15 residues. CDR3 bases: TGCGCCAGCAGCGCCAGCGGGGGGGACTACAATGAGCAGTTCTTC. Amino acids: CASSASGGDYNEQFF.

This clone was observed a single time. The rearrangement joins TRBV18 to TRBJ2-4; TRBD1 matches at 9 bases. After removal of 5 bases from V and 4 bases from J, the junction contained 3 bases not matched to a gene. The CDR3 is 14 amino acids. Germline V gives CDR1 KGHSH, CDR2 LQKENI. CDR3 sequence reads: CASSSGQGKNIQYF. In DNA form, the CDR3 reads TGTGCCAGCTCATCAGGACAGGGGAAAAACATTCAGTACTTC. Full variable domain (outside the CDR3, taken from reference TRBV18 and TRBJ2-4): NAGVMQNPRHLVRRRGQEARLRCSPMKGHSHVYWYRQLPEEGLKFMVYLQKENIIDESGMPKERFSAEFPKEGPSILRIQQVVRGDSAAYFCASSSGQGKNIQYFGAGTRLSVL.

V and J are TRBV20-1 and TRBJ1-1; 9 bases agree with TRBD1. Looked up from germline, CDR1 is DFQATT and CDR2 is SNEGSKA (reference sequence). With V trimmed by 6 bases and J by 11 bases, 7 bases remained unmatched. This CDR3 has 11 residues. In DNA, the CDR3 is TGCAGTGCCCCGGACAGGGGACTTGCTTTCTTT. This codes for CSAPDRGLAFF.

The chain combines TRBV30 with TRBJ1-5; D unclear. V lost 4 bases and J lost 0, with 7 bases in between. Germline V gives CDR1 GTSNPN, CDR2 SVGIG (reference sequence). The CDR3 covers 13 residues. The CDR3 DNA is TGTGCCTGGAACTCTTATAGCAATCAGCCCCAGCATTTT. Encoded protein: CAWNSYSNQPQHF.

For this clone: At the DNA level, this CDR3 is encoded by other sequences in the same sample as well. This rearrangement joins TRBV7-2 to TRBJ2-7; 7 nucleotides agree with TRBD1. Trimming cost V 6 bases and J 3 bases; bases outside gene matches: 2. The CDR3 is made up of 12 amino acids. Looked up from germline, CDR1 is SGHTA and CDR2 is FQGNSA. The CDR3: CASSRQGYEQYF. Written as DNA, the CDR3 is TGTGCCAGCAGTCGACAGGGCTACGAGCAGTACTTC.

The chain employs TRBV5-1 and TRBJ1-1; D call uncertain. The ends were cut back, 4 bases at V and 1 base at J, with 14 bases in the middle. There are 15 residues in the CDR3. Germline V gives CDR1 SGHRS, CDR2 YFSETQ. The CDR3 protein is CASSTQTGGNTEAFF. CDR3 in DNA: TGCGCCAGCAGCACCCAGACTGGCGGGAACACTGAAGCTTTCTTT.

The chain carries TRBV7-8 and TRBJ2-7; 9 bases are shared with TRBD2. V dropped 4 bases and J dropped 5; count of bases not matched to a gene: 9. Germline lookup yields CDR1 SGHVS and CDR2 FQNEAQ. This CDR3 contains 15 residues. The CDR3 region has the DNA TGTGCCAGCAGCTGGGGTAGCGGGAGAAGCGACGAGCAGTACTTC. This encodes CASSWGSGRSDEQYF.

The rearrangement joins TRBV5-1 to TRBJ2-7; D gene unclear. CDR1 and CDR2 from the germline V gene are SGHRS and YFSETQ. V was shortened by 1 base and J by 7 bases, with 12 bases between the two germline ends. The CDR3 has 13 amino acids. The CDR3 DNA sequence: TGCGCCAGCAGCTTGACACTGGCGAGGGAGCAGTACTTC. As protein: CASSLTLAREQYF.

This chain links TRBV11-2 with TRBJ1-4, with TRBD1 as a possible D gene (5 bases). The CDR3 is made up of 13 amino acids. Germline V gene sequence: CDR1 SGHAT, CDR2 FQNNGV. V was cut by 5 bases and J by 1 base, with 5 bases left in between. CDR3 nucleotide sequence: TGTGCCAGCAGCCAGGGAACTAATGAAAAACTGTTTTTT. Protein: CASSQGTNEKLFF.

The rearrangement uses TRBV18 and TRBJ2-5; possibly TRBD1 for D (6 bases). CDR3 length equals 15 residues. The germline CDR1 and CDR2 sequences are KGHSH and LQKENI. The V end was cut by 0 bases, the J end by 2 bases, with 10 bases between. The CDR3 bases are TGTGCCAGCTCACCACCGAACAGGGAGCAAGAGACCCAGTACTTC. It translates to CASSPPNREQETQYF. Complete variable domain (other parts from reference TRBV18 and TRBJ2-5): NAGVMQNPRHLVRRRGQEARLRCSPMKGHSHVYWYRQLPEEGLKFMVYLQKENIIDESGMPKERFSAEFPKEGPSILRIQQVVRGDSAAYFCASSPPNREQETQYFGPGTRLLVL.

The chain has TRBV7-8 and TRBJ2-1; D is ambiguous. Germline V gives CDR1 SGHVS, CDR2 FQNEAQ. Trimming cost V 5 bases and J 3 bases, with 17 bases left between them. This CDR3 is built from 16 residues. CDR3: CASSPPRGGVYNEQFF. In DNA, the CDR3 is TGTGCCAGCAGCCCCCCCCGTGGCGGAGTCTACAATGAGCAGTTCTTC.

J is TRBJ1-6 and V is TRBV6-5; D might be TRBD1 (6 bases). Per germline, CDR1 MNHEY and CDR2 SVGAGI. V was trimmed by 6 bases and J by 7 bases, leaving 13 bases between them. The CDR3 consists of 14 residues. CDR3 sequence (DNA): TGTGCCAGCAGCATTACAGGGAAGAATTCACCCCTCCACTTT. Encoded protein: CASSITGKNSPLHF.

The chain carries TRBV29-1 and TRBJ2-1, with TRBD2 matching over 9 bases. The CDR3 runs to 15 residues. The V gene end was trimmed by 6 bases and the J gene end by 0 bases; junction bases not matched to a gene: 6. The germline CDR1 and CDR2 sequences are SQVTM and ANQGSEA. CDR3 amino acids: CSVLLLAGSYNEQFF. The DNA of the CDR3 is TGCAGCGTACTACTACTAGCGGGCTCCTACAATGAGCAGTTCTTC.

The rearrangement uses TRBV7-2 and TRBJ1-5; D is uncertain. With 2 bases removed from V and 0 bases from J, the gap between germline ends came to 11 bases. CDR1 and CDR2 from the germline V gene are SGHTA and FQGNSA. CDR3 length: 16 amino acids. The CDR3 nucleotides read TGTGCCAGCAGCTTAAGTTTGAGCACTAGCAATCAGCCCCAGCATTTT. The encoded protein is CASSLSLSTSNQPQHF.

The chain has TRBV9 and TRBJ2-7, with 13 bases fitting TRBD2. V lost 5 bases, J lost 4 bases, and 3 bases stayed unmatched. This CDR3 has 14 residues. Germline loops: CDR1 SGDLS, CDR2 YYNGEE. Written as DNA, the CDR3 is TGTGCCAGCAGTGAACTAGCGGGAGGGTACGAGCAGTACTTC. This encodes CASSELAGGYEQYF.

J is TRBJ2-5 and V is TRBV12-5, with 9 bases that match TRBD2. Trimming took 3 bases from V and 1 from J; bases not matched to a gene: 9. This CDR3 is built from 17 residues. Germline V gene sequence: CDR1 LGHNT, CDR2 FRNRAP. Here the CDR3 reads CASGFNGGGVTQETQYF. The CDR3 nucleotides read TGTGCTAGTGGTTTTAATGGCGGGGGGGTCACCCAAGAGACCCAGTACTTC.

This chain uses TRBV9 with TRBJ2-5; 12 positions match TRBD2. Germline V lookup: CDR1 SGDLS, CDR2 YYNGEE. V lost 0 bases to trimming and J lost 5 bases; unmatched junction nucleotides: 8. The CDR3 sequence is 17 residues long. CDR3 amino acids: CASSVGLAGEVRETQYF. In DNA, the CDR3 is TGTGCCAGCAGCGTAGGACTAGCGGGGGAGGTAAGGGAGACCCAGTACTTC.